These T cell receptor beta chains were read from a single sample in a study of T cell responses to AZD1222 COVID-19 vaccine. The method was immunoSEQ multiplex PCR; TCRdb's version includes in-frame clones alone and lacks a portion of them. The data hold roughly 75,000 clones, with roughly 89% observed a single time. The sample here was peripheral blood, taken on day 0 of AZD1222 vaccination. The receptor set was obtained from an adult in good health. Each CDR3 is given with its conserved first and last residue. D genes are given only for firm matches. Size is stated for part of the rows, as once, few or many counts, or as a class when the clone is expanded.

clone_size: NA
v_call: TRBV5-4
j_call: TRBJ2-2
d_call: TRBD2
cdr3_length: 15
cdr3_nt: TGTGCCAGCAGCTTGATCGGACTAGCCACCGGGGAGCTGTTTTTT
cdr3_aa: CASSLIGLATGELFF

clone_size: NA
v_call: TRBV18
j_call: TRBJ2-7
d_call: TRBD1
cdr3_length: 15
cdr3_nt: TGTGCCAGCTCACCAAGGGGACAGGGCTCCTACGAGCAGTACTTC
cdr3_aa: CASSPRGQGSYEQYF

clone_size: NA
v_call: TRBV3-1/TRBV3-2
j_call: TRBJ2-3
d_call: NA
cdr3_length: 14
cdr3_nt: TGTGCCAGCAGCCAAGATGGGACCACAGATACGCAGTATTTT
cdr3_aa: CASSQDGTTDTQYF

clone_size: NA
v_call: TRBV5-1
j_call: TRBJ1-4
d_call: NA
cdr3_length: 15
cdr3_nt: TGCGCCAGCAGCTTCACCGGGACCGGGAAGGTGAAACTGTTTTTT
cdr3_aa: CASSFTGTGKVKLFF

clone_size: NA
v_call: TRBV4-2
j_call: TRBJ1-4
d_call: NA
cdr3_length: 14
cdr3_nt: TGTGCCAGCAGCCAAGATCGGGTCGACGAAAAACTGTTTTTT
cdr3_aa: CASSQDRVDEKLFF

clone_size: once
v_call: TRBV19
j_call: TRBJ2-7
d_call: NA
cdr3_length: 11
cdr3_nt: TGTGCCAGTACCCGGGGTCACGAGCAGTACTTC
cdr3_aa: CASTRGHEQYF

clone_size: NA
v_call: TRBV5-1
j_call: TRBJ2-7
d_call: NA
cdr3_length: 14
cdr3_nt: TGCGCCAGCAGCCCGGCTGGAAGTTCCTACGAGCAGTACTTC
cdr3_aa: CASSPAGSSYEQYF

clone_size: NA
v_call: TRBV25-1
j_call: TRBJ2-6
d_call: NA
cdr3_length: 15
cdr3_nt: TGTGCCAGCAGTGAATTCAGGGCTGGGGCCAACGTCCTGACTTTC
cdr3_aa: CASSEFRAGANVLTF

clone_size: NA
v_call: TRBV12-3/TRBV12-4
j_call: TRBJ1-3
d_call: TRBD1
cdr3_length: 13
cdr3_nt: TGTGCCAGCAGGGACAGGCCGGTGAACACCATATATTTT
cdr3_aa: CASRDRPVNTIYF

clone_size: NA
v_call: TRBV10-3
j_call: TRBJ2-7
d_call: NA
cdr3_length: 14
cdr3_nt: TGTGCCATCAGTGAGTCGGGCCGACCTTACGAGCAGTACTTC
cdr3_aa: CAISESGRPYEQYF

clone_size: NA
v_call: TRBV18
j_call: TRBJ1-2
d_call: NA
cdr3_length: 14
cdr3_nt: TGTGCCAGCTCACGAAGGACAGTGGGCTATGGCTACACCTTC
cdr3_aa: CASSRRTVGYGYTF

clone_size: once
v_call: TRBV4-3
j_call: TRBJ2-5
d_call: NA
cdr3_length: 14
cdr3_nt: TGCGCCAGCAGCCAAGGAAGCGCGGGGGAGACCCAGTACTTC
cdr3_aa: CASSQGSAGETQYF

clone_size: NA
v_call: TRBV9
j_call: TRBJ1-2
d_call: TRBD1
cdr3_length: 17
cdr3_nt: TGTGCCAGCAGCAGAGTGGGGGCCGACAGGGGACGGGTTGGCTACACCTTC
cdr3_aa: CASSRVGADRGRVGYTF

clone_size: once
v_call: TRBV16
j_call: TRBJ1-2
d_call: TRBD1
cdr3_length: 13
cdr3_nt: TGTGCCAGCAGCCAATCGACAGGGTCTGGCTACACCTTC
cdr3_aa: CASSQSTGSGYTF

clone_size: NA
v_call: TRBV29-1
j_call: TRBJ1-2
d_call: NA
cdr3_length: 12
cdr3_nt: TGCAGCGTGCTACAGGGTTCAACCAACTACACCTTC
cdr3_aa: CSVLQGSTNYTF

clone_size: NA
v_call: TRBV19
j_call: TRBJ2-7
d_call: NA
cdr3_length: 16
cdr3_nt: TGTGCCAGTAGTATGTTGGGGGCTACCAGCTCCTACGAGCAGTACTTC
cdr3_aa: CASSMLGATSSYEQYF

clone_size: NA
v_call: TRBV10-3
j_call: TRBJ2-7
d_call: TRBD1
cdr3_length: 15
cdr3_nt: TGTGCCATCAGTGAGTCGGGACAGGGGGTTCTCGAGCAGTACTTC
cdr3_aa: CAISESGQGVLEQYF

clone_size: NA
v_call: TRBV5-1
j_call: TRBJ1-4
d_call: TRBD1
cdr3_length: 15
cdr3_nt: TGCGCCAGCAGCTCGGGACAGGCAACTAATGAAAAACTGTTTTTT
cdr3_aa: CASSSGQATNEKLFF

clone_size: once
v_call: TRBV30
j_call: TRBJ1-1
d_call: NA
cdr3_length: 13
cdr3_nt: TGTGCCTGGAGTGTTTCTGTAAACACTGAAGCTTTCTTT
cdr3_aa: CAWSVSVNTEAFF

clone_size: NA
v_call: TRBV7-9
j_call: TRBJ1-6
d_call: TRBD1
cdr3_length: 15
cdr3_nt: TGTGCCAGCAGATCCCGGGACAGTTACAATTCACCCCTCCACTTT
cdr3_aa: CASRSRDSYNSPLHF

clone_size: NA
v_call: TRBV6-2/TRBV6-3
j_call: TRBJ1-5
d_call: NA
cdr3_length: 13
cdr3_nt: TGTGCCAGCAGTTACGGGTGGTCTCAGCCCCAGCATTTT
cdr3_aa: CASSYGWSQPQHF

clone_size: NA
v_call: TRBV28
j_call: TRBJ1-2
d_call: NA
cdr3_length: 14
cdr3_nt: TGTGCCAGCAGTTTAGACCCGAACCGTGATGGCTACACCTTC
cdr3_aa: CASSLDPNRDGYTF

clone_size: NA
v_call: TRBV7-9
j_call: TRBJ1-4
d_call: NA
cdr3_length: 11
cdr3_nt: TGTGCCACCCCTCTTAATGAAAAACTGTTTTTT
cdr3_aa: CATPLNEKLFF

clone_size: once
v_call: TRBV30
j_call: TRBJ1-2
d_call: NA
cdr3_length: 11
cdr3_nt: TGTGCCTGGACGACTAGCTATGGCTACACCTTC
cdr3_aa: CAWTTSYGYTF

clone_size: NA
v_call: TRBV4-2
j_call: TRBJ1-1
d_call: TRBD1
cdr3_length: 17
cdr3_nt: TGTGCCAGCAGCGCAGGACAGGGGACTGTATCGAACACTGAAGCTTTCTTT
cdr3_aa: CASSAGQGTVSNTEAFF

clone_size: NA
v_call: TRBV5-1
j_call: TRBJ2-7
d_call: TRBD2
cdr3_length: 20
cdr3_nt: TGCGCCAGCAGCTTATGGCCACTCGGGACTAGCGGGGGGGCGGAATTCGAGCAGTACTTC
cdr3_aa: CASSLWPLGTSGGAEFEQYF

clone_size: NA
v_call: TRBV27
j_call: TRBJ1-4
d_call: NA
cdr3_length: 15
cdr3_nt: TGTGCCAGCACCCAATACGGACAGATCCTTGAAAAACTGTTTTTT
cdr3_aa: CASTQYGQILEKLFF

clone_size: NA
v_call: TRBV5-1
j_call: TRBJ2-1
d_call: TRBD1
cdr3_length: 14
cdr3_nt: TGCGCCAGCAGCTCCGGGACAGGGGGCAATGAGCAGTTCTTC
cdr3_aa: CASSSGTGGNEQFF

clone_size: NA
v_call: TRBV7-8
j_call: TRBJ1-2
d_call: NA
cdr3_length: 14
cdr3_nt: TGTGCCAGCAGCTTAGGGGTATTTAACTATGGCTACACCTTC
cdr3_aa: CASSLGVFNYGYTF

clone_size: NA
v_call: TRBV29-1
j_call: TRBJ2-3
d_call: TRBD1
cdr3_length: 12
cdr3_nt: TGCAGCGTTAGGGGGCAAGCAGATACGCAGTATTTT
cdr3_aa: CSVRGQADTQYF

clone_size: few
v_call: TRBV11-3
j_call: TRBJ2-1
d_call: NA
cdr3_length: 18
cdr3_nt: TGTGCCAGCAGCTTAAACCAGGGGGGGACAGCGGGGACGAATGAGCAGTTCTTC
cdr3_aa: CASSLNQGGTAGTNEQFF

clone_size: once
v_call: TRBV5-6
j_call: TRBJ1-1
d_call: NA
cdr3_length: 14
cdr3_nt: TGTGCCAGCAGCTTTGGTTGGGGCGGAGGTGAAGCTTTCTTT
cdr3_aa: CASSFGWGGGEAFF

clone_size: NA
v_call: TRBV9
j_call: TRBJ2-2
d_call: TRBD2
cdr3_length: 17
cdr3_nt: TGTGCCAGCAGCCGTAATAGCGGGGGGGCCGGCACCGGGGAGCTGTTTTTT
cdr3_aa: CASSRNSGGAGTGELFF

clone_size: NA
v_call: TRBV11-2
j_call: TRBJ1-1
d_call: NA
cdr3_length: 14
cdr3_nt: TGTGCCAGCAAAATACTTCAGATCGGCACTGAAGCTTTCTTT
cdr3_aa: CASKILQIGTEAFF

clone_size: NA
v_call: TRBV5-1
j_call: TRBJ2-5
d_call: TRBD2
cdr3_length: 16
cdr3_nt: TGCGCCAGCAGCCTAGGACTAGCGGGGGTTCTGGAGACCCAGTACTTC
cdr3_aa: CASSLGLAGVLETQYF

clone_size: few
v_call: TRBV6-4
j_call: TRBJ2-2
d_call: TRBD2
cdr3_length: 17
cdr3_nt: TGTGCCAGCAGTGACTCGAGCGGGGGGGCCGACACCGGGGAGCTGTTTTTT
cdr3_aa: CASSDSSGGADTGELFF

clone_size: NA
v_call: TRBV12-3/TRBV12-4
j_call: TRBJ2-7
d_call: NA
cdr3_length: 13
cdr3_nt: TGTGCCAGCAGTTTCGCGGGATCCAACGAGCAGTACTTC
cdr3_aa: CASSFAGSNEQYF

clone_size: NA
v_call: TRBV6-4
j_call: TRBJ2-5
d_call: NA
cdr3_length: 16
cdr3_nt: TGTGCCAGCAGTGACTCTTTCTCGGGGGATGTGGAGACCCAGTACTTC
cdr3_aa: CASSDSFSGDVETQYF

clone_size: few
v_call: TRBV7-3
j_call: TRBJ2-5
d_call: NA
cdr3_length: 14
cdr3_nt: TGTGCCAGCAGCTTAATGGGCTTCGGAGAGACCCAGTACTTC
cdr3_aa: CASSLMGFGETQYF

clone_size: few
v_call: TRBV7-9
j_call: TRBJ2-2
d_call: TRBD1
cdr3_length: 12
cdr3_nt: TGTGCCAGCAGCTCGGACAGGAGGGAGCTGTTTTTT
cdr3_aa: CASSSDRRELFF

clone_size: once
v_call: TRBV6-2/TRBV6-3
j_call: TRBJ1-1
d_call: NA
cdr3_length: 13
cdr3_nt: TGTGCCAGCAGTGCAACGATGAACACTGAAGCTTTCTTT
cdr3_aa: CASSATMNTEAFF

clone_size: NA
v_call: TRBV6-5
j_call: TRBJ2-5
d_call: NA
cdr3_length: 13
cdr3_nt: TGTGCCAGCAGTTACTCGATCGCTGGGACCCAGTACTTC
cdr3_aa: CASSYSIAGTQYF

clone_size: NA
v_call: TRBV9
j_call: TRBJ1-6
d_call: NA
cdr3_length: 16
cdr3_nt: TGTGCCAGCAGCGTATTCGACAGCCCAAGGAATTCACCCCTCCACTTT
cdr3_aa: CASSVFDSPRNSPLHF

clone_size: NA
v_call: TRBV5-1
j_call: TRBJ2-2
d_call: NA
cdr3_length: 12
cdr3_nt: TGCGCCAGCAGCTCATACACCGGGGAGCTGTTTTTT
cdr3_aa: CASSSYTGELFF

clone_size: once
v_call: TRBV28
j_call: TRBJ1-1
d_call: NA
cdr3_length: 13
cdr3_nt: TGTGCCAGCAGAGCGGGGAATTTGGCTGAAGCTTTCTTT
cdr3_aa: CASRAGNLAEAFF

clone_size: NA
v_call: TRBV5-1
j_call: TRBJ1-4
d_call: NA
cdr3_length: 16
cdr3_nt: TGCGCCAGCAGCCTGGGCCAACCTGCAACTAATGAAAAACTGTTTTTT
cdr3_aa: CASSLGQPATNEKLFF

clone_size: few
v_call: TRBV6-5
j_call: TRBJ1-1
d_call: NA
cdr3_length: 12
cdr3_nt: TGTGCCAGTCGGTTCAGGAACACTGAAGCTTTCTTT
cdr3_aa: CASRFRNTEAFF

clone_size: once
v_call: TRBV2
j_call: TRBJ1-6
d_call: NA
cdr3_length: 12
cdr3_nt: TGTGCCAGCCTCATGGTCGGATCACCCCTCCACTTT
cdr3_aa: CASLMVGSPLHF

clone_size: NA
v_call: TRBV30
j_call: TRBJ1-5
d_call: NA
cdr3_length: 14
cdr3_nt: TGTGCCTGGAGTGTTGGTACAGTCAATCAGCCCCAGCATTTT
cdr3_aa: CAWSVGTVNQPQHF